The T cell receptor beta chain under discussion was sequenced for a study of control samples from healthy donors and cancer patients. The CDR3 totals 14 residues. V lost 4 bases, J lost 0 bases, and 10 bases lay in between. In germline, CDR1 is MDHEN, CDR2 SYDVKM. This table comes from immunoSEQ multiplex PCR, and its TCRdb copy is limited to in-frame clones, with some not included. The sample has just over 80,000 clones; around 94% are singletons. The TCR was taken from a woman between 18 and 29 years old in good health. Input material: blood. The chain recombines TRBV28 with TRBJ2-7, with D possibly matching TRBD2 (5 bases). In DNA form, the CDR3 reads TGTGCCAGCAGTTCGAGCGGACTCTCCTACGAGCAGTACTTC. Translation gives CASSSSGLSYEQYF. Full variable domain (rest looked up from reference TRBV28 and TRBJ2-7): DVKVTQSSRYLVKRTGEKVFLECVQDMDHENMFWYRQDPGLGLRLIYFSYDVKMKEKGDIPEGYSVSREKKERFSLILESASTNQTSMYLCASSSSGLSYEQYFGPGTRLTVT.